One and the same sample provided the 20 T cell receptor beta chains below, sequenced in a study of T cell responses to AZD1222 COVID-19 vaccine. Generated by immunoSEQ multiplex PCR, the TCRdb table keeps only in-frame clones and is missing some. The table lists some 170,000 clones, about nine tenths of them singletons. Sequenced here: peripheral blood, sampled 28 days after the second AZD1222 dose. These receptors all come from an adult who received the AZD1222 COVID-19 vaccine.

This clone showed up just once. The rearrangement joins TRBV30 to TRBJ2-2, with unresolved D. This CDR3 has 15 residues. CDR1 and CDR2 (germline): GTSNPN, SVGIG (reference sequence). Trimming shortened V by 4 bases and J by 6 bases, and 18 bases separated the two germline ends. CDR3 residues: CAWTVHSKIPGELFF. The CDR3 bases are TGTGCCTGGACGGTTCACAGTAAAATTCCCGGGGAGCTGTTTTTT.

The chain carries TRBV29-1 and TRBJ1-2; D is undetermined. In germline, CDR1 is SQVTM, CDR2 ANQGSEA. The CDR3 has 12 residues. Deletions cut 5 bases from V and 0 bases from J, with 7 bases between. CDR3: CSVYTANYGYTF. In nucleotides, the CDR3 is TGCAGCGTTTACACAGCTAACTATGGCTACACCTTC. Full variable domain (missing parts from reference TRBV29-1 and TRBJ1-2): SAVISQKPSRDICQRGTSLTIQCQVDSQVTMMFWYRQQPGQSLTLIATANQGSEATYESGFVIDKFPISRPNLTFSTLTVSNMSPEDSSIYLCSVYTANYGYTFGSGTRLTVV.

The V call is TRBV5-1, the J call TRBJ2-5; D is uncertain. Deletions cut 4 bases from V and 5 bases from J, with 12 bases between. Germline V gene sequence: CDR1 SGHRS, CDR2 YFSETQ. The CDR3 is 13 residues long. CDR3 DNA sequence: TGCGCCAGCAGCCCCCTATCTACTGAGACCCAGTACTTC. It yields the protein CASSPLSTETQYF.

The chain uses TRBV20-1 and TRBJ2-7; 9 bases are shared with TRBD2. The CDR3 covers 13 residues. In germline, CDR1 is DFQATT, CDR2 SNEGSKA (reference sequence). V shed 3 bases and J 5 bases; nucleotides not matched to a gene: 5. The CDR3 nucleotides read TGCAGTGCTAGTAGCGGGAGTTACCACGAGCAGTACTTC. Translation: CSASSGSYHEQYF.

The V gene is TRBV4-1, the J gene TRBJ2-7; D gene uncertain. This CDR3 has 16 residues. Germline lookup yields CDR1 MGHRA and CDR2 YSYEKL. The V gene lost 0 bases and the J gene lost 2 bases, with 14 bases spanning the gap. CDR3 DNA sequence: TGCGCCAGCAGCCAAGATCGAGACGCTCCCACCTACGAGCAGTACTTC. Translating gives CASSQDRDAPTYEQYF.

This clone has only a few counts. The chain's CDR3 is CASSPSPGEFNQPQHF. The CDR3 nucleotides are TGCGCCAGCAGTCCATCCCCAGGGGAGTTCAATCAGCCCCAGCATTTT. The J gene is TRBJ1-5, the V gene TRBV5-1; TRBD1 is a possible D gene (6 bases). The germline CDR1 and CDR2 sequences are SGHRS and YFSETQ. V gave up 5 bases and J gave up 3 bases, with 18 bases separating them. The CDR3 runs to 16 residues.

In this sample, this clone turned up a few times. The V and J genes are TRBV5-1 and TRBJ2-7; 8 nucleotides align to TRBD2. The V gene end was trimmed by 2 bases and the J gene end by 0 bases; junction bases not matched to a gene: 4. The CDR3 covers 15 residues. Per the germline V gene, CDR1 is SGHRS and CDR2 is YFSETQ. CDR3 in DNA: TGCGCCAGCAGCTTACCAGCGGGAGACTCCTACGAGCAGTACTTC. As protein: CASSLPAGDSYEQYF.

The genes are TRBV6-1 and TRBJ2-5; 7 bases line up with TRBD2. The CDR3 length is 12 residues. V shed 3 bases and J 8 bases; nucleotides not matched to a gene: 3. Per the germline V gene, CDR1 is MNHNS and CDR2 is SASEGT. The CDR3 loop reads CASSEKRGTQYF. For the CDR3, the DNA is TGTGCCAGCAGTGAGAAGCGGGGAACCCAGTACTTC.

The chain employs TRBV7-9 and TRBJ1-2; D uncertain. The CDR3 has 11 residues. The ends were cut back, 6 bases at V and 6 bases at J, with 8 bases in the middle. Germline V gene data show CDR1 as SEHNR and CDR2 as FQNEAQ (reference sequence). CDR3: CASRGGNGYTF. The CDR3 bases are TGTGCCAGCAGGGGTGGAAATGGCTACACCTTC.

The chain recombines TRBV18 with TRBJ2-1; TRBD2 aligns across 12 bases. J gave up 7 bases and V 11 bases, and 6 bases lay outside the gene matches. CDR1 KGHSH and CDR2 LQKENI come from the germline V gene. The CDR3 has 13 amino acids. The chain's CDR3 is CAVKTSGSNEQFF. In DNA, the CDR3 is TGTGCCGTTAAGACTAGCGGGAGTAATGAGCAGTTCTTC.

This clone has a handful of counts. This rearrangement joins TRBV5-1 to TRBJ1-1; TRBD1 might be the D (5 bases). With 0 bases removed from V and 7 bases from J, the gap between germline ends came to 13 bases. The germline CDR1 and CDR2 sequences are SGHRS and YFSETQ. The CDR3 is made up of 14 amino acids. This CDR3 reads CASSLVVGADEAFF. In nucleotides, the CDR3 is TGCGCCAGCAGCTTGGTTGTAGGGGCAGATGAAGCTTTCTTT.

This chain connects TRBV30 to TRBJ1-1; TRBD1 matches at 7 bases. The V and J ends lost 0 bases and 4 bases, in that order; junction bases with no gene match: 2. This CDR3 contains 13 residues. Germline V gives CDR1 GTSNPN, CDR2 SVGIG (reference sequence). CDR3 coding DNA: TGTGCCTGGAGTGTAAGGGACAGCACTGAAGCTTTCTTT. This translates into CAWSVRDSTEAFF. Variable domain in full (rest from reference TRBV30 and TRBJ1-1): SQTIHQWPATLVQPVGSPLSLECTVEGTSNPNLYWYRQAAGRGLQLLFYSVGIGQISSEVPQNLSASRPQDRQFILSSKKLLLSDSGFYLCAWSVRDSTEAFFGQGTRLTVV.

The CDR3 reads CASSSRGQLNSPLHF. DNA for the CDR3: TGTGCCAGCAGCTCCCGAGGACAGTTAAATTCACCCCTCCACTTT. This chain connects TRBV9 to TRBJ1-6, with D perhaps matching TRBD1 (6 bases). CDR1 is SGDLS, CDR2 YYNGEE, per germline. Trimming cost V 4 bases and J 7 bases, with 15 bases left between them. The CDR3 has 15 amino acids.

The chain links TRBV27 to TRBJ1-2, with 9 bases matching TRBD1. Germline CDR1 reads MNHEY; CDR2 reads SMNVEV (reference sequence). The CDR3 length is 16 residues. V shed 3 bases and J 8 bases; nucleotides not matched to a gene: 13. In DNA form, the CDR3 reads TGTGCCAGCAGTTTCTTCGTGACAGGGGGACAGAGGGGCTACACCTTC. It specifies CASSFFVTGGQRGYTF.

The rearrangement links TRBV18 to TRBJ2-3; possibly TRBD1 for D (6 bases). Trimming took 6 bases from V and 4 from J, leaving 11 bases between them. This CDR3 has 13 residues. Germline loops: CDR1 KGHSH, CDR2 LQKENI. The CDR3 DNA follows: TGTGCCAGCTCGCTTCGGACAGCAGATACGCAGTATTTT. This codes for CASSLRTADTQYF. Looking up the rest from reference TRBV18 and TRBJ2-3 gives the full variable domain: NAGVMQNPRHLVRRRGQEARLRCSPMKGHSHVYWYRQLPEEGLKFMVYLQKENIIDESGMPKERFSAEFPKEGPSILRIQQVVRGDSAAYFCASSLRTADTQYFGPGTRLTVL.

This chain connects TRBV20-1 to TRBJ2-3; D unclear. The V end lost 3 bases, the J end lost 3 bases, and 13 bases lay between the germline ends. Looked up from germline, CDR1 is DFQATT and CDR2 is SNEGSKA (reference sequence). This CDR3 spans 14 amino acids. The CDR3 DNA reads as TGCAGTGCTAGTCCTCCGTTCGCGACAGATACGCAGTATTTT. Translating gives CSASPPFATDTQYF.

The J gene is TRBJ1-5, the V gene TRBV12-5, with D possibly TRBD1 on 6 matching bases. Germline V gene sequence: CDR1 LGHNT, CDR2 FRNRAP. Trimming cost V 1 base and J 7 bases, with 14 bases left between them. The CDR3 totals 15 residues. CDR3 in amino acids: CASGLGTALGQPQHF. The CDR3 DNA reads as TGTGCTAGTGGTTTGGGGACAGCCCTTGGGCAGCCCCAGCATTTT.

This chain uses TRBV4-1 with TRBJ1-2; 7 nucleotides match TRBD1. V lost 1 base to trimming and J lost 2 bases; unmatched junction nucleotides: 4. The CDR3 is made up of 15 amino acids. The germline V gene has CDR1 MGHRA and CDR2 YSYEKL. CDR3 region: CASSQVDRENYGYTF. For the CDR3, the DNA is TGCGCCAGCAGCCAAGTCGACAGGGAGAACTATGGCTACACCTTC.

V is TRBV5-6 and J is TRBJ2-3; no firm D call. The V end lost 2 bases, the J end lost 3 bases, and 19 bases lay between the germline ends. The length of the CDR3 is 17 residues. Germline V gene lookup returns CDR1 SGHDT and CDR2 YYEEEE. CDR3 coding DNA: TGTGCCAGCAGCTTTCCGATCCTGGGAACGGCAACAGATACGCAGTATTTT. Protein product: CASSFPILGTATDTQYF.

This CDR3 reads CASSYDRGMNTEAFF. In DNA, the CDR3 is TGTGCCAGCAGTTACGACAGGGGCATGAACACTGAAGCTTTCTTT. The chain uses TRBV6-5 and TRBJ1-1, with 8 positions matching TRBD1. V shed 2 bases and J 0 bases; nucleotides not matched to a gene: 2. Germline V gene sequence: CDR1 MNHEY, CDR2 SVGAGI. CDR3 length: 15 residues.